These 22 T cell receptor beta chains came from one sample sequenced in a study of immune heterogeneity within non-small cell lung tumors. The authors amplified TCR beta CDR3 by multiplex PCR with 32 V and 13 J primers. MiXCR was run by TCRdb on the multiplex PCR reads, yielding one entry per CDR3 protein. In the table there are under 15,000 distinct CDR3 sequences, 20% to 25% of which are singletons. Bulk tumor genomic DNA constituted the template, at around 600 ng per sample. Surgical sampling yielded several biopsies per primary tumor (spaced far apart). Patients had untreated, newly diagnosed non-small cell lung cancer and underwent curative surgery. Material for sequencing was lung tumor tissue. These receptors were taken from a man between 45 and 60 years old with non-small cell lung cancer.

This clonotype was picked up many times. The chain uses TRBV6-1 and TRBJ1-2, with D perhaps matching TRBD1 (6 bases). Between the trimmed V and J ends, which lost 7 bases and 1 base, there was a span of 13 bases. The CDR3 is 14 residues long. Per germline, CDR1 MNHNS and CDR2 SASEGT. The CDR3 here is CASTKRQDNYGYTF. CDR3 bases: TGTGCCAGCACCAAACGACAGGATAACTATGGCTACACCTTC.

This clonotype was recorded at least ten times. V and J are TRBV11-1 and TRBJ1-1; no clear D. The CDR3 runs to 12 residues. Looked up from germline, CDR1 is SGHAT and CDR2 is FQDESV (reference sequence). V was cut by 2 bases and J by 10 bases, with 11 bases left in between. CDR3: CASSLSGYGAFF. The CDR3 DNA reads TGTGCCAGCAGCTTATCGGGGTATGGAGCTTTCTTT.

This clonotype was seen at least ten times. The chain links TRBV6-2 or TRBV6-3 to TRBJ2-1; 10 nucleotides agree with TRBD2. The CDR3 length is 15 residues. Losses at the gene ends were 0 bases for V and 7 bases for J; bases not matched to a gene: 3. Germline CDR1 reads MNHEY; CDR2 reads SVGEGT. The CDR3 DNA follows: TGTGCCAGCAGTTACTCTGGAGCGGGGGGGAATGAGCAGTTCTTC. It translates to CASSYSGAGGNEQFF.

This sequence joins TRBV7-2 and TRBJ2-3; 14 bases map to TRBD2. The length of the CDR3 is 17 residues. The germline CDR1 and CDR2 sequences are SGHTA and FQGNSA. Losses at the gene ends were 4 bases for V and 4 bases for J; bases not matched to a gene: 7. CDR3 bases: TGTGCCAGCAGCTCATGGGGACTAGCGGGAGTAGCAGATACGCAGTATTTT. Protein: CASSSWGLAGVADTQYF.

This clonotype was recorded a few times. This sequence joins TRBV3-1 and TRBJ2-1; 10 bases map to TRBD1. This CDR3 is 17 amino acids long. The ends lost 0 bases at V and 5 bases at J; junction bases unmatched: 7. Germline V gene sequence: CDR1 LGHDT, CDR2 YNNKEL (reference sequence). The DNA for the CDR3 is TGTGCCAGCAGCCAAGAGCTCGGGACAGGGGACAACAATGAGCAGTTCTTC. As protein: CASSQELGTGDNNEQFF.

This clonotype is categorized as medium-sized. The chain has TRBV27 and TRBJ1-1; 8 bases are a match to TRBD1. The CDR3 sequence is 17 residues long. Germline V gene sequence: CDR1 MNHEY, CDR2 SMNVEV (reference sequence). The ends lost 2 bases at V and 0 bases at J; junction bases unmatched: 8. The CDR3, as DNA: TGTGCCAGCAGTTTAGGGCGGGCAGGGGGCATGAACACTGAAGCTTTCTTT. Amino acid sequence: CASSLGRAGGMNTEAFF.

The chain has TRBV20-1 and TRBJ2-3, with 11 bases that match TRBD2. This CDR3 has 15 residues. Per germline, CDR1 DFQATT and CDR2 SNEGSKA (reference sequence). Losses at the gene ends were 4 bases for V and 3 bases for J; bases not matched to a gene: 6. CDR3 bases: TGCAGTGCTAAAAGGACTAGCGGGTGGACAGATACGCAGTATTTT. Protein sequence: CSAKRTSGWTDTQYF.

Concerning this clonotype: Since a much larger clone is just one base distant, this may be a read error. The V call is TRBV5-1, the J call TRBJ2-2; D not resolved. The CDR3 runs 15 residues. Germline CDR1 reads SGHRS; CDR2 reads YFSETQ. Trimming removed 4 bases from V and 7 bases from J, with 17 bases in between. CDR3 residues: CASSPVTNNGGELFF. DNA for the CDR3: TGCGCCAGCAGCCCCGTGACAAATAATGGCGGGGAGCTGTTTTTT. The whole variable domain, filled in from reference TRBV5-1 and TRBJ2-2, reads KAGVTQTPRYLIKTRGQQVTLSCSPISGHRSVSWYQQTPGQGLQFLFEYFSETQRNKGNFPGRFSGRQFSNSRSEMNVSTLELGDSALYLCASSPVTNNGGELFFGEGSRLTVL.

Comment on this clonotype: Possible read error: a much larger clone is one base away. The V call is TRBV3-1, the J call TRBJ1-6; D unclear. The CDR3 totals 14 residues. Looked up from germline, CDR1 is LGHDT and CDR2 is YNNKEL (reference sequence). V dropped 2 bases and J dropped 14 bases, with 16 bases sitting between them. CDR3 nucleotides: TGTGCCAGCAGCCAAACTTCGAAAGGTCCGTCCCTCCACTTT. This codes for CASSQTSKGPSLHF.

By sample share, this clonotype is medium-sized. The chain has TRBV6-1 and TRBJ2-7, with 11 nucleotides matching TRBD2. After removal of 2 bases from V and 0 bases from J, the junction contained 0 bases not matched to a gene. The CDR3 covers 15 residues. Germline V lookup: CDR1 MNHNS, CDR2 SASEGT. CDR3 nucleotides: TGTGCCAGCAGTGAACTAGCGGGGGGCTCCTACGAGCAGTACTTC. It codes for CASSELAGGSYEQYF.

The chain joins TRBV5-1 to TRBJ2-1; 9 bases align to TRBD2. The CDR3 runs to 17 residues. Trimming took 3 bases from V and 8 from J; bases not matched to a gene: 15. Germline V gene data show CDR1 as SGHRS and CDR2 as YFSETQ. The CDR3 nucleotides are TGCGCCAGCAGCTCGATTCACCTAGCGGGACTGTACCATGAGCAGTTCTTC. This encodes CASSSIHLAGLYHEQFF.

With respect to this clonotype: A much larger clone is a single base away; this may be a read error. V gene TRBV30 combines with J gene TRBJ2-2; TRBD2 agrees at 10 bases. Trimming took 6 bases from V and 6 from J; bases not matched to a gene: 13. Germline CDR1 GTSNPN, CDR2 SVGIG (reference sequence). The CDR3 covers 16 residues. The CDR3 DNA is TGTGCCTGCGAGATGGGAGCGGGGGGGAAGTCCGGGGAGCTGTTTTTT. As protein: CACEMGAGGKSGELFF. Variable domain in full (rest from reference TRBV30 and TRBJ2-2): SQTIHQWPATLVQPVGSPLSLECTVEGTSNPNLYWYRQAAGRGLQLLFYSVGIGQISSEVPQNLSASRPQDRQFILSSKKLLLSDSGFYLCACEMGAGGKSGELFFGEGSRLTVL.

In this sample, this clonotype turned up many times. This rearrangement joins TRBV19 to TRBJ1-5, with D possibly TRBD1 on 6 matching bases. CDR3 length: 15 amino acids. The germline CDR1 and CDR2 sequences are LNHDA and SQIVND (reference sequence). With 1 base removed from V and 3 bases from J, the gap between germline ends came to 10 bases. The CDR3 DNA is TGTGCCAGTAGTATAGGTCAGGGGATCAATCAGCCCCAGCATTTT. This encodes CASSIGQGINQPQHF. Looking up the rest from reference TRBV19 and TRBJ1-5 gives the full variable domain: DGGITQSPKYLFRKEGQNVTLSCEQNLNHDAMYWYRQDPGQGLRLIYYSQIVNDFQKGDIAEGYSVSREKKESFPLTVTSAQKNPTAFYLCASSIGQGINQPQHFGDGTRLSIL.

This clonotype was seen many times. The chain has TRBV12-3 or TRBV12-4 and TRBJ2-4; TRBD1 matches 8 bases. The CDR3 sequence is 15 residues long. V trimming: 8 bases; J trimming: 0 bases; junction bases outside the gene matches: 6. The CDR3 nucleotides are TGTGCCAGCCGGTCAGGGGGCTCAGCCAAAAACATTCAGTACTTC. It yields the protein CASRSGGSAKNIQYF.

In its sample, this clonotype is medium-sized. This chain joins TRBV28 and TRBJ1-5; tentatively, D is TRBD1 (5 bases). V was clipped by 3 bases and J by 4 bases, with 16 bases between them. This CDR3 contains 16 residues. Looked up from germline, CDR1 is MDHEN and CDR2 is SYDVKM. CDR3 in DNA: TGTGCCAGCAGTTTTTTCAGGGTTGAAGGTAATCAGCCCCAGCATTTT. Its translation is CASSFFRVEGNQPQHF. The full variable domain, its missing parts supplied by reference TRBV28 and TRBJ1-5, is DVKVTQSSRYLVKRTGEKVFLECVQDMDHENMFWYRQDPGLGLRLIYFSYDVKMKEKGDIPEGYSVSREKKERFSLILESASTNQTSMYLCASSFFRVEGNQPQHFGDGTRLSIL.

On this clonotype: A read error may explain this, as a much larger clone is one base away. CDR3 DNA: TGTGCCAGCAGATTCCTTCAGGTTACAGATACGCAGTATTTT. Translating gives CASRFLQVTDTQYF. V gene TRBV28 combines with J gene TRBJ2-3; no clear D gene. Germline-derived CDR1 and CDR2 are MDHEN and SYDVKM. The CDR3 spans 14 residues. The V gene lost 6 bases and the J gene lost 3 bases, with 13 bases spanning the gap.

This clonotype was found many times. This chain links TRBV6-1 with TRBJ1-5; 8 bases are a match to TRBD1. Germline CDR1 is MNHNS and CDR2 is SASEGT. There are 14 residues in the CDR3. The V gene end was trimmed by 7 bases and the J gene end by 3 bases; junction bases not matched to a gene: 5. The CDR3 region has the DNA TGTGCCAGCACCTGGGACAGGAACAATCAGCCCCAGCATTTT. Translating gives CASTWDRNNQPQHF.

The chain uses TRBV5-6 and TRBJ1-2, with a weak D call TRBD1 (6 bases). The CDR3 runs to 12 residues. Germline CDR1 reads SGHDT; CDR2 reads YYEEEE. The germline V and J ends were trimmed by 1 base and 12 bases, with 13 bases remaining between them. DNA of the CDR3: TGTGCCAGCAGCTTGACAGGGCGGTGGGACACCTTC. Translation gives CASSLTGRWDTF.

This clonotype was seen repeatedly, ten times or more. This chain links TRBV15 with TRBJ1-1, with a possible D match to TRBD1 (5 bases). Per the germline V gene, CDR1 is LNHNV and CDR2 is YYDKDF (reference sequence). Trimming shortened V by 11 bases and J by 4 bases, and 14 bases separated the two germline ends. The CDR3 totals 12 residues. The CDR3 region is CASGHSVTEAFF. The CDR3 nucleotides read TGTGCCTCAGGACATTCGGTCACTGAAGCTTTCTTT.

This clonotype came up many times. This chain connects TRBV10-3 to TRBJ1-1, with 10 nucleotides matching TRBD1. The length of the CDR3 is 15 residues. Unmatched junction bases numbered 7, after V lost 6 bases and J lost 3 bases. Per germline, CDR1 ENHRY and CDR2 SYGVKD. The CDR3 loop reads CAIRETGGFYTEAFF. The CDR3 region has the DNA TGTGCCATCAGAGAGACAGGGGGCTTTTACACTGAAGCTTTCTTT.

There are many counts of this clonotype. Just one base apart from a much larger clone, this may be a read error. The J gene is TRBJ2-7, the V gene TRBV10-3, with TRBD1 identical over 7 bases. CDR3 length equals 14 residues. V trimming: 6 bases; J trimming: 0 bases; junction bases outside the gene matches: 5. Per the germline V gene, CDR1 is ENHRY and CDR2 is SYGVKD. Here the CDR3 DNA reads TGTGCCATCAGAACGACAGGGAGCTCCTACGAGCAGTACTTC. Residues: CAIRTTGSSYEQYF.

This clonotype was observed a few times. This may be a read error: a much more frequent sequence differs by one nucleotide. The chain couples TRBV20-1 to TRBJ2-7; TRBD2 is a possible D gene (6 bases). The CDR3 length is 13 residues. Between the trimmed V and J ends, which lost 4 bases and 4 bases, there was a span of 14 bases. Germline CDR1 and CDR2: DFQATT and SNEGSKA (reference sequence). CDR3 sequence: CSATSGTGYEQYF. The CDR3 coding sequence is TGCAGTGCTACTTCCGGGACTGGTTACGAGCAGTACTTC.